This record concerns one T cell receptor beta chain sequence. This sample was included in a study of PD-1 blockade in classical Hodgkin lymphoma. Time point defined: cycle 4 day 1 (C4D1), after six to seven weeks of nivolumab. Every single patient, without exception, relapsed after autologous stem cell transplantation, and brentuximab vedotin exposure varied. With 2 bases removed from V and 5 bases from J, the gap between germline ends came to 3 bases. The CDR3 length is 11 residues. The germline gives CDR1 SGHVS, CDR2 FQNEAQ. Produced via immunoSEQ multiplex PCR; TCRdb's table is partial and in-frame only. The sample holds approximately 84,000 clones, 83% seen once.

Specimen: peripheral blood mononuclear cells (PBMCs), collected before the fourth cycle of nivolumab. This chain joins TRBV7-8 and TRBJ2-5, with D uncertain. The receptor was isolated from a human donor with classical Hodgkin lymphoma. CDR3 sequence reads: CASSLLETQYF. The CDR3 nucleotides are TGTGCCAGCAGCTTACTGGAGACCCAGTACTTC. The variable domain in full, completed from reference TRBV7-8 and TRBJ2-5, reads GAGVSQSPRYKVAKRGQDVALRCDPISGHVSLFWYQQALGQGPEFLTYFQNEAQLDKSGLPSDRFFAERPEGSVSTLKIQRTQQEDSAVYLCASSLLETQYFGPGTRLLVL.